Below, one T cell receptor beta chain is given with its context. Which antigen it targets is not known. Per-base qualities were not stored, and no clone one base away is much larger. Sample treatment or condition, as interpreted from the label and publication: roughly 10-day PBMC culture with coronavirus spike peptide pools or control peptides (ViraFEST assay). The ViraFEST assay was used in the study, in which antigen-specific T cells were expanded with peptide pools and expanded clonotypes were subsequently identified by TCR sequencing. The positive SARS-CoV-2 PCR tests of the convalescent patients were dated from March to December 2020, before the Alpha, Beta and Delta variants emerged in the United States. Approximately 2.1 million PBMCs per well were cultured in IMDM with approximately 5.5% human AB serum and 8.5 to 10 IU/ml IL-2, plus 10 ug/ml peptide pools. Half of the culture medium was replaced with fresh IL-2-containing medium on days 3 and 7. After 10 days of culture, CD4+ T cells were isolated by negative selection with the EasySep CD4+ T cell isolation kit. Ficoll-Paque Plus gradient centrifugation was used to isolate PBMCs from whole blood, and the isolated PBMCs were then either used fresh or cryopreserved at -140C. Culture conditions were generally each tested in triplicate wells.

Library prep was done by PCR. TCR sequencing of DNA from cultured CD4+ T cells used the Oncomine TCR Beta short-read assay at the Johns Hopkins FTIC core. The QIAamp micro DNA kit was used to extract genomic DNA from the cultured CD4+ T cells. The Oncomine TCR Beta libraries from cultured CD4+ T cells were pooled using unique dual indexes and then sequenced on an Illumina iSeq 100. Processing in the source paper ran as follows. Non-productive sequences were removed, and CDR3s that did not start with C, did not end with F or W, or were shorter than 7 amino acids were discarded. Antigen-specific clonotypes were identified using the MANAFEST web application through comparison of peptide-stimulated wells with reference and other culture wells. Positive clones required FDR below 0.05, an odds ratio above 5, and productive frequency above 0.1% in at least two of three replicate wells. Clonotypes that were significantly expanded in both SARS-CoV-2 spike wells and at least one common cold coronavirus spike condition were defined as cross-reactive. Similarity between CDR3 sequences was evaluated in R version 3.6.1 using Levenshtein distances (stringdist) and unrooted phylogenetic trees (ape). The public reads were run again by TCRdb, first through fastp at Q25 and then through MiXCR, and only productive beta chains were kept. Each CDR3 protein gets just one entry, which takes the most common genes and DNA from the rows behind it. TCRdb, not the authors, supplied the V and J calls. This sample gives around 13,000 distinct CDR3 sequences in total; 42% of them show up just once. Less than 25% of the sample comes from the top ten.

These data are taken from a study of vaccination and CD4 T cells after COVID-19 (dated by TCRdb to between 2021 and 2024). About the full investigation: Convalescent patients had a positive SARS-CoV-2 result on nasal swab PCR, and of these patients, nine had mild disease and one had severe disease. The convalescent cohort comprised six males and four females, including two Hispanic individuals, seven Caucasians, two Asians and one multiracial person. Participants got two doses of the Pfizer-BioNTech BNT162b2 vaccine (n=8) or two doses of the Moderna mRNA-1273 vaccine (n=2). Post-COVID blood samples from convalescent patients were collected a median of about 110 days after diagnosis, with a range of about 35 to 180 days. The time from the second vaccine dose to post-vaccine blood sampling had a median of roughly 77 days and ranged from about 14 to 241 days. Culture stimuli were overlapping spike peptide pools from SARS-CoV-2 and from the common cold coronaviruses HCoV-NL63, HCoV-OC43 and HCoV-229E. Control cultures used a CEFX viral epitope pool as positive control, an HIV-1 Nef peptide pool as negative control, or no peptide. The spike-specific CD4+ TCR repertoire was compared before and after mRNA vaccination in fewer than eleven COVID-19 convalescent patients and a few infection-naive healthy vaccine recipients. Broad study findings and their caveats: Of the vaccine-specific clones found in convalescent patients, nearly all (304 of 307) were mono-reactive for SARS-CoV-2 spike instead of being cross-reactive with common cold coronaviruses. An increase in the median number of SARS-CoV-2-reactive clonotypes from 20 to 25 after infection to 38 after vaccination was observed, but the change was not found to be significant. Relatively few convalescent patients were included in the study, and early timepoints after natural infection were not analyzed. Among convalescent patients, a median approximately 88% of the SARS-CoV-2-reactive clones seen after vaccination appeared only after vaccination, which suggests priming specific to the vaccine.

V is reduced by 0 bases and J by 5 bases, leaving a spacing of 6 bases between them. The germline V gene provides CDR1 SGHRS and CDR2 YFSETQ. The CDR3, from cysteine to phenylalanine, totals 14 residues. The kept DNA is CDR3 alone, 42 bases in frame from the first base. Rearrangement joined TRBV5-1 to TRBJ1-6, with the D gene not confidently named. This sequence originates from a human donor who had recovered from COVID-19. This material consisted of CD4+ T cells from blood, cultured in vitro, taken before SARS-CoV-2 vaccination. The CDR3 protein sequence reads: CASSLDGHNSPLHF. The nucleotide sequence reads TGCGCCAGCAGCTTGGACGGACATAATTCACCCCTCCACTTT.